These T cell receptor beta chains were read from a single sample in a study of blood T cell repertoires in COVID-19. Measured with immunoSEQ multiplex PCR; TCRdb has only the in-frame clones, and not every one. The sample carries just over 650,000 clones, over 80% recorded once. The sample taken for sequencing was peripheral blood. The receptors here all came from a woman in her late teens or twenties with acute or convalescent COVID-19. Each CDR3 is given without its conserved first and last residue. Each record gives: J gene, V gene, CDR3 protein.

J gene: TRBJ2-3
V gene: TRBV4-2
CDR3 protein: ASSQDGGVTDTQY

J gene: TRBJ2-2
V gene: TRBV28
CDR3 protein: ASSAPDRNTGELF

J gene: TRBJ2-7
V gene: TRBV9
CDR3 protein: ASSVEIAGGPYEQY

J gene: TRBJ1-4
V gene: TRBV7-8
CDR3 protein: ASSLGTGRWVGEKLF

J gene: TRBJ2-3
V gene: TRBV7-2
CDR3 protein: ASSTGLDPTDTQY

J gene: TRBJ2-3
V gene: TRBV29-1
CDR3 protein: SAGGGLAGSDTQY

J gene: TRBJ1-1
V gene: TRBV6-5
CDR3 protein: ASQRTGGTEAF

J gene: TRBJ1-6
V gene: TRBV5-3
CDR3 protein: ARSVNGTGENNSPLH

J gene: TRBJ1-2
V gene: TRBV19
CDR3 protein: ASRDRDHYGYT

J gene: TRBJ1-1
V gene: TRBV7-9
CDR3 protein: ASSLPTGGGRNTEAF

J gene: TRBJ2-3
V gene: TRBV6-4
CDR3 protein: ASSDSGGGDTQY

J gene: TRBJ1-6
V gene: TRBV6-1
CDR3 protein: ASSESEHTNSPLH

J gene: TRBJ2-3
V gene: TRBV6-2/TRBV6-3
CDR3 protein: ASSYSYHRLAASTDTQY

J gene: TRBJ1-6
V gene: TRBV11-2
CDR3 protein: ASSPMGGRSPLH

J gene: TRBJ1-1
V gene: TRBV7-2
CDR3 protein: ASSLEPYRGTEAF

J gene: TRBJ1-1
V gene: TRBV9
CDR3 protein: ASSGNTGAF

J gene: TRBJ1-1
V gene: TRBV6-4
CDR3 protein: ASSPLAGRPNTEAF

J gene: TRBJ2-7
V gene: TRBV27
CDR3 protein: ASSSRGAGGTHEQY

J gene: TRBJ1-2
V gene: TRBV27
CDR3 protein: ASASWDKPGYT

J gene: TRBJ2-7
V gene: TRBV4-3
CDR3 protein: ASSPERGSDEQY

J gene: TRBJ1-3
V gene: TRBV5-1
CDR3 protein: ASSFTGGPSGNTIY

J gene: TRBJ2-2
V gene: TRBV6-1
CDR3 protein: ASSEAAHRAVGELF

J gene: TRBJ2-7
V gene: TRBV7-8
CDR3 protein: ASLGQGVSYEQY

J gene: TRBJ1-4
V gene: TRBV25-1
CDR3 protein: ASSALNRGEEKLF

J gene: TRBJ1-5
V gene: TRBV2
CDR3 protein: ASSDWSQPQH

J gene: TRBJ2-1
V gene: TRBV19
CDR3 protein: ASSRTGVSNEQF

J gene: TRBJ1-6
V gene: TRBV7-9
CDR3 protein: ASSPRSGREDNSPLH

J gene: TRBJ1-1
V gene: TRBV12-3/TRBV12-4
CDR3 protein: ASSFQGNTEAF

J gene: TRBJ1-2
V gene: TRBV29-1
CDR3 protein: SVVRAGNYGYT

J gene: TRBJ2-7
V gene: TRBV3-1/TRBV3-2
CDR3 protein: ASGAYEQY

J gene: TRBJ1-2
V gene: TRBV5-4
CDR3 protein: ASSLASFSNYGYT

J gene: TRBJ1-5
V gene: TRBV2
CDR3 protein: ASSSQIGNQPQH

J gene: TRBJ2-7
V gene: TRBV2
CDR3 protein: ASSEAGYEQY

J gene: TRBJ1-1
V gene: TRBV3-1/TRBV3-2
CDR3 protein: ASSQGQENTEAF

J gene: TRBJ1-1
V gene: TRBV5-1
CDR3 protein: ASSGSLSMNTEAF

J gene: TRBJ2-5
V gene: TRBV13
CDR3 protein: ASSPRGGERGVKETQY

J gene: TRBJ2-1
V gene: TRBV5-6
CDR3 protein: ASGLGYEQF

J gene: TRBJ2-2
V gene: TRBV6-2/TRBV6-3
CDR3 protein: ASSPWGLTGELF

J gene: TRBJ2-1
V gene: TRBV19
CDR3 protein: AAARDTGRDEQF

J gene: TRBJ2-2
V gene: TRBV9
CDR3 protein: ASSFSGGANTGELF

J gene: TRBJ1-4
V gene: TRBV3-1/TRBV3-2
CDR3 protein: ASSPRQGPTTNEKLF

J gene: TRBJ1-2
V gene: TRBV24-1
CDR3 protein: ATSDSGQTGYT

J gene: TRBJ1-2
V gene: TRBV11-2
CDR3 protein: ASSSDRFRYGYT